This T cell receptor beta chain was sequenced in a study of regulatory T cells in long-lasting Graves disease. Regarding the study as a whole: Favoring TRBV28, TRBJ1-2 and TRBJ2-5 was a feature seen in persistent disease. Possibly, too few samples lowered accuracy. With some 2,500 shared public clonotypes, persistent patients exceeded new patients, who shared about a thousand.

Assembly of TCR beta libraries relied on iRepertoire HTBI primers together with Arm-PCR of CDR3 regions. TCRdb redid the calling of the multiplex PCR reads with MiXCR, one entry per CDR3 protein. Of a few hundred thousand distinct CDR3 sequences in the sample, around 19% were seen once. Described time point: newly diagnosed GD, antithyroid drugs for less than 3 months. Extracted PBMC RNA gave rise to the TCR library. This clonotype was seen repeatedly, ten times or more. What it binds is not known. V dropped 5 bases and J dropped 5 bases, with 10 bases sitting between them. This CDR3 comprises 13 residues. Separately, the same data were catalogued under a study of T cells in Graves' hyperthyroidism and ophthalmopathy. That paper adds: A set of HTBI primers served as the primers for a first-round RT-PCR of the TCR CDR3.

The sample in question was peripheral blood mononuclear cells (PBMCs), obtained at new diagnosis, from a patient treated with antithyroid drugs. The origin of this receptor is a woman in her thirties with Graves disease. The chain links TRBV12-3 or TRBV12-4 to TRBJ2-1; D is possibly TRBD1 (6 bases). The CDR3 sequence: CASSLRTDNEQFF. For the CDR3, the DNA is TGTGCCAGCAGTCTACGGACAGACAATGAGCAGTTCTTC.